This T cell receptor beta chain was sequenced in a study of blood T cell repertoires in COVID-19. Generated by immunoSEQ multiplex PCR, the TCRdb table keeps only in-frame clones and is missing some. There are 250,000 or so clones in the sample; approximately 80% occur only once, and under 2% lies in the top ten. The CDR3 sequence is 13 residues long. Germline lookup yields CDR1 MNHEY and CDR2 SMNVEV (reference sequence). The V end lost 11 bases, the J end lost 6 bases, and 18 bases lay between the germline ends. Sequenced material: PBMCs or T cells enriched from blood (not recorded which). The TCR originated in a man aged 60 to 75 who had recovered from COVID-19. V gene TRBV27 combines with J gene TRBJ2-3; the D gene is possibly TRBD1 (6 bases). The CDR3 bases are TGTGCCTCTAAACACCCTCAGGGGGATACGCAGTATTTT. As protein: CASKHPQGDTQYF.